These 31 T cell receptor beta chains share one sample of origin, sequenced in a study of cytomegalovirus exposure and HLA in healthy donors. PCR employed 60 Vbeta and 13 Jbeta primers. TCRdb keeps only in-frame clones here, not all; method: immunoSEQ multiplex PCR. The sample yields about 160,000 clones, 82% seen once. Specimen: PBMCs. Receptors were obtained from a male donor in good health and CMV-seronegative.

In its sample, this clone was seen once. The rearrangement links TRBV18 to TRBJ2-5, with D uncertain. The CDR3 spans 15 residues. Trimming stripped 2 bases from V and 1 base from J, with 11 bases between. Looked up from germline, CDR1 is KGHSH and CDR2 is LQKENI. The CDR3 nucleotides read TGTGCCAGCTCACCAATGTCAGGTGGCCAAGAGACCCAGTACTTC. Its protein product is CASSPMSGGQETQYF.

This sequence joins TRBV5-1 and TRBJ2-7; a possible D gene is TRBD1 (5 bases). The CDR3 contains 15 residues. Trimming shortened V by 6 bases and J by 0 bases, and 16 bases separated the two germline ends. The germline V gene encodes CDR1 SGHRS and CDR2 YFSETQ. The CDR3 DNA sequence: TGCGCCAGCAAGACCGCCTGGGGCAGCTCCTACGAGCAGTACTTC. This translates into CASKTAWGSSYEQYF.

Comments on this clone: Compared with germline, one end of the junction differs, possibly owing to a read error. This chain uses TRBV7-8 with TRBJ2-1; the match to TRBD1 covers 7 bases. CDR3 length: 14 amino acids. The germline V gene has CDR1 SGHVS and CDR2 FQNEAQ. The CDR3 bases are TGTACCAGCAGCCGACCCGGGACAGTGGGTGAGCAGTTCTTC. The encoded protein is CTSSRPGTVGEQFF.

The genes are TRBV29-1 and TRBJ1-2; D unresolved. Germline CDR1 is SQVTM and CDR2 is ANQGSEA. Trimming removed 2 bases at V and 3 bases at J, with 16 bases between. This CDR3 contains 15 residues. The CDR3 sequence is CSVERGMGYHYGYTF. The CDR3 DNA reads TGCAGCGTTGAAAGAGGGATGGGTTACCACTATGGCTACACCTTC. Full variable domain (remainder filled in from reference TRBV29-1 and TRBJ1-2): SAVISQKPSRDICQRGTSLTIQCQVDSQVTMMFWYRQQPGQSLTLIATANQGSEATYESGFVIDKFPISRPNLTFSTLTVSNMSPEDSSIYLCSVERGMGYHYGYTFGSGTRLTVV.

This chain connects TRBV19 to TRBJ1-1; the match to TRBD1 covers 7 bases. The germline V gene has CDR1 LNHDA and CDR2 SQIVND (reference sequence). Trimming cost V 1 base and J 6 bases; bases outside gene matches: 8. The CDR3 runs 15 residues. DNA of the CDR3: TGTGCCAGTAGTATAGCCCGGACAGGATCCGCTGAAGCTTTCTTT. Translation: CASSIARTGSAEAFF.

J is TRBJ1-4 and V is TRBV27, with 7 bases that match TRBD1. Germline CDR1 MNHEY, CDR2 SMNVEV (reference sequence). V gave up 5 bases and J gave up 0 bases; unmatched junction bases: 9. The CDR3 runs to 17 residues. Here the CDR3 reads CASSVGTDIATNEKLFF. In nucleotides, the CDR3 is TGTGCCAGCAGTGTCGGGACAGATATTGCAACTAATGAAAAACTGTTTTTT.

The V gene is TRBV30, the J gene TRBJ1-5, with D possibly being TRBD1 (6 bases). CDR3 length: 14 residues. In germline, CDR1 is GTSNPN, CDR2 SVGIG (reference sequence). Trimming cost V 2 bases and J 9 bases, with 17 bases left between them. CDR3 region: CAWSQGTAFSPQHF. CDR3 in DNA: TGTGCCTGGAGTCAGGGGACCGCATTTTCGCCCCAGCATTTT.

This chain joins TRBV2 and TRBJ2-3, with a weak D call TRBD2 (5 bases). The CDR3 is 15 amino acids. V shed 7 bases and J shed 0 bases, with 14 bases lying between them. Germline V gene data show CDR1 as SNHLY and CDR2 as FYNNEI. The CDR3 spells CASKNRRTSTDTQYF. The CDR3 nucleotides read TGTGCCAGCAAAAACCGGCGGACTAGCACAGATACGCAGTATTTT.

This rearrangement joins TRBV7-2 to TRBJ2-7; D call uncertain. CDR3 length equals 15 residues. Trimming pared 4 bases from V and 1 base from J, leaving 14 bases between. CDR1 is SGHTA, CDR2 FQGNSA, per germline. CDR3 in DNA: TGTGCCAGCAGCTCCGCCGGAAGCGTATCCTACGAGCAGTACTTC. This codes for CASSSAGSVSYEQYF.

This sequence joins TRBV4-3 and TRBJ2-7; 13 bases are a match to TRBD2. From germline, CDR1 is LGHNA and CDR2 YSLEER. The CDR3 covers 15 residues. Trimming took 5 bases from V and 6 from J; bases not matched to a gene: 7. The CDR3 DNA reads as TGCGCCAGCAGCAACGGACTAGCGGGAGTGGGCGAGCAGTACTTC. As protein: CASSNGLAGVGEQYF.

This clone was seen a single time. The rearrangement uses TRBV27 and TRBJ2-5, with 8 bases fitting TRBD2. CDR3 length: 15 amino acids. Trimming cost V 6 bases and J 5 bases; bases outside gene matches: 11. CDR1 is MNHEY and CDR2 is SMNVEV in the germline V gene (reference sequence). The CDR3 DNA sequence: TGTGCCAGCAGCCCCCGGGGGGGTAGAAGGGAGACCCAGTACTTC. Translation: CASSPRGGRRETQYF.

The chain combines TRBV11-2 with TRBJ2-7, with a tentative D call TRBD2 (5 bases). The germline V and J ends were trimmed by 8 bases and 2 bases, with 16 bases remaining between them. This CDR3 contains 14 residues. The V gene's germline CDR1 is SGHAT and CDR2 FQNNGV. CDR3 protein: CASSYAGGTYEQYF. CDR3 nucleotides: TGTGCCAGCTCCTACGCGGGCGGAACCTACGAGCAGTACTTC.

The rearrangement uses TRBV19 and TRBJ2-7; 7 bases match TRBD1. Trimming cost V 5 bases and J 2 bases; bases outside gene matches: 12. Germline CDR1 reads LNHDA; CDR2 reads SQIVND (reference sequence). This CDR3 has 16 residues. This chain's CDR3 is CASSPDGQATTYEQYF. CDR3 sequence (DNA): TGTGCCAGTAGTCCTGACGGACAGGCCACTACCTACGAGCAGTACTTC.

J is TRBJ2-7 and V is TRBV7-3; TRBD2 agrees at 8 bases. This CDR3 contains 17 residues. Losses at the gene ends were 5 bases for V and 0 bases for J; bases not matched to a gene: 12. The germline gives CDR1 SGHTA, CDR2 FQGTGA. The CDR3 DNA is TGTGCCAGCAGCCTAGGTGCGGGCGGGGGGCTCTCCTACGAGCAGTACTTC. It codes for CASSLGAGGGLSYEQYF.

This chain uses TRBV6-5 with TRBJ2-7; 8 bases are a match to TRBD1. This CDR3 is 15 amino acids long. Germline values: CDR1 MNHEY, CDR2 SVGAGI. Germline trimming cut 4 bases from V and 5 bases from J; bases unmatched to any gene: 10. The CDR3 sequence: CASSSSRQGWDEQYF. The DNA of the CDR3 is TGTGCCAGCAGTTCCTCGAGACAGGGGTGGGACGAGCAGTACTTC.

Here the CDR3 reads CARRSGDEQYF. CDR3 DNA sequence: TGTGCCAGACGATCGGGAGACGAGCAGTACTTC. V gene TRBV2 combines with J gene TRBJ2-7, with D possibly matching TRBD2 (6 bases). Germline assignment: CDR1 SNHLY and CDR2 FYNNEI. V was clipped by 9 bases and J by 5 bases, with 11 bases between them. CDR3 length equals 11 residues.

This chain uses TRBV19 with TRBJ2-5; D might be TRBD1 (6 bases). CDR1 is LNHDA, CDR2 SQIVND, per germline (reference sequence). V was trimmed by 9 bases and J by 0 bases, leaving 11 bases between them. The CDR3 sequence is 13 residues long. CDR3 sequence: CASQQGYQETQYF. CDR3 nucleotides: TGTGCCAGCCAGCAGGGGTACCAAGAGACCCAGTACTTC.

The chain combines TRBV5-6 with TRBJ1-1; possible D gene TRBD1, 5 bases. This CDR3 is 14 amino acids long. The germline V gene encodes CDR1 SGHDT and CDR2 YYEEEE. V lost 5 bases to trimming and J lost 2 bases, with 13 bases between them. The CDR3 nucleotides read TGTGCCAGCAGTGCGGGGGGGGAAAACACTGAAGCTTTCTTT. Protein product: CASSAGGENTEAFF.

This chain links TRBV6-6 with TRBJ2-7, with D possibly being TRBD1 (6 bases). This CDR3 has 13 amino acids. CDR1 and CDR2 from the germline V gene are MNHNY and SVGAGI (reference sequence). The ends were cut back, 0 bases at V and 4 bases at J, with 7 bases in the middle. CDR3 sequence reads: CASSYSTGYEQYF. CDR3 in DNA: TGTGCCAGCAGTTACTCGACAGGATACGAGCAGTACTTC.

The V gene is TRBV25-1, the J gene TRBJ1-4; 7 bases map to TRBD1. Trimming cost V 3 bases and J 0 bases; bases outside gene matches: 4. This CDR3 is built from 16 residues. CDR1 and CDR2 (germline): MGHDK, SYGVNS. CDR3 residues: CASSEAGTATNEKLFF. The CDR3, as DNA: TGTGCCAGCAGTGAGGCCGGGACAGCAACTAATGAAAAACTGTTTTTT.

The chain couples TRBV6-1 to TRBJ1-3; D gene uncertain. Per the germline V gene, CDR1 is MNHNS and CDR2 is SASEGT. CDR3 length: 16 amino acids. Trimming took 4 bases from V and 0 from J, leaving 13 bases between them. The CDR3 nucleotides read TGTGCCAGCAGTGCAAATCCGATGAGCTCTGGAAACACCATATATTTT. It yields the protein CASSANPMSSGNTIYF.

This clone was seen just once. The V call is TRBV29-1, the J call TRBJ2-5, with D perhaps TRBD2 (7 bases). Germline V gene data show CDR1 as SQVTM and CDR2 as ANQGSEA. This CDR3 is built from 14 residues. Trimming removed 4 bases from V and 1 base from J, with 13 bases in between. The CDR3 nucleotides are TGCAGCGTTGCGGTCGGGGGGCCCCAAGAGACCCAGTACTTC. Encoded protein: CSVAVGGPQETQYF.

The CDR3 region has the DNA TGTGCCTGGGGCTCCCAGAGCGCGGCCTATGGCTACACCTTC. Protein product: CAWGSQSAAYGYTF. V is TRBV30 and J is TRBJ1-2; D is undetermined. Trimming took 5 bases from V and 4 from J, leaving 17 bases between them. CDR1 GTSNPN and CDR2 SVGIG come from the germline V gene (reference sequence). The CDR3 runs to 14 residues.

This clone appeared a few times. The chain has TRBV5-1 and TRBJ2-7; tentatively, D is TRBD2 (6 bases). Trimming removed 4 bases at V and 1 base at J, with 9 bases between. Germline lookup yields CDR1 SGHRS and CDR2 YFSETQ. The CDR3 totals 13 residues. The CDR3 region is CASSPRESYEQYF. The CDR3 DNA sequence: TGCGCCAGCAGCCCCCGGGAGTCCTACGAGCAGTACTTC.

The chain links TRBV7-3 to TRBJ2-7; weak D call: TRBD1 (7 bases). CDR3 size: 15 residues. Trimming stripped 6 bases from V and 1 base from J, with 16 bases between. Germline V CDR1 and CDR2: SGHTA, FQGTGA. The CDR3 DNA follows: TGTGCCAGCAGGGCGGGACCGGGACAGTCCTACGAGCAGTACTTC. Residues: CASRAGPGQSYEQYF.

The chain is built from TRBV5-4 and TRBJ2-5, with D unresolved. V lost 2 bases to trimming and J lost 11 bases, with 13 bases between them. Germline loops: CDR1 SGHNT, CDR2 YYREEE (reference sequence). The CDR3 loop spans 12 amino acids. CDR3 bases: TGTGCCAGCAGCTTACCCGGGTTTGAGCAGTACTTC. Its translation is CASSLPGFEQYF.

This sequence joins TRBV28 and TRBJ1-4, with TRBD1 as a possible D gene (5 bases). Germline loops: CDR1 MDHEN, CDR2 SYDVKM. The CDR3 has 14 amino acids. V was pared by 8 bases and J by 7 bases, with 17 bases between. Here the CDR3 reads CASDTGSLGEKLFF. CDR3 DNA sequence: TGTGCCAGCGATACAGGTTCCTTGGGTGAAAAACTGTTTTTT.

The chain uses TRBV7-3 and TRBJ1-4; D possibly corresponds to TRBD1 (6 bases). Germline V gene lookup returns CDR1 SGHTA and CDR2 FQGTGA. V was clipped by 11 bases and J by 7 bases, with 20 bases between them. The CDR3 sequence is 14 residues long. The CDR3 DNA sequence: TGTGCCCAATCCATATCAGGGGTAGTTGAAAAACTGTTTTTT. Translation gives CAQSISGVVEKLFF. Together with reference TRBV7-3 and TRBJ1-4, the CDR3 gives the full variable domain: GAGVSQTPSNKVTEKGKYVELRCDPISGHTALYWYRQSLGQGPEFLIYFQGTGAADDSGLPNDRFFAVRPEGSVSTLKIQRTERGDSAVYLCAQSISGVVEKLFFGSGTQLSVL.

The CDR3 protein is CASRRYGGEAYEQYF. The CDR3 nucleotides read TGTGCCAGCAGGAGATACGGGGGGGAGGCCTACGAGCAGTACTTC. The chain links TRBV6-1 to TRBJ2-7, with TRBD2 matching over 8 bases. The CDR3 is 15 amino acids. V lost 6 bases to trimming and J lost 2 bases; unmatched junction nucleotides: 9. CDR1 MNHNS and CDR2 SASEGT come from the germline V gene.

The V gene is TRBV11-1, the J gene TRBJ2-1; possibly TRBD1 or TRBD2 for D (9 bases each). Per the germline V gene, CDR1 is SGHAT and CDR2 is FQDESV (reference sequence). The CDR3 is 19 residues long. V was clipped by 4 bases and J by 9 bases, with 31 bases between them. CDR3 in DNA: TGTGCCAGCAGCTCCCGGACAGGGGTCTTTCGAGCGGGAGGTCGTGAGCAGTTCTTC. Protein sequence: CASSSRTGVFRAGGREQFF. The full variable domain, completed using reference TRBV11-1 and TRBJ2-1, is EAEVAQSPRYKITEKSQAVAFWCDPISGHATLYWYRQILGQGPELLVQFQDESVVDDSQLPKDRFSAERLKGVDSTLKIQPAELGDSAMYLCASSSRTGVFRAGGREQFFGPGTRLTVL.

The J gene is TRBJ1-2, the V gene TRBV19, with 10 nucleotides matching TRBD1. The V gene's germline CDR1 is LNHDA and CDR2 SQIVND (reference sequence). This CDR3 is built from 14 residues. Germline trimming cut 6 bases from V and 6 bases from J; bases unmatched to any gene: 7. This chain's CDR3 is CASRRQGARDGYTF. The CDR3 DNA reads TGTGCCAGTAGACGACAGGGGGCGAGAGATGGCTACACCTTC.